The TCR beta chain described here comes from a study of control samples from healthy donors and cancer patients. Germline values: CDR1 MNHEY, CDR2 SMNVEV (reference sequence). CDR3 length: 14 residues. V lost 7 bases to trimming and J lost 0 bases, with 13 bases between them. Using immunoSEQ multiplex PCR, the repertoire was profiled, and TCRdb retains in-frame clones only, with some absent. This sample has 100,000 to 150,000 clones, with 85% to 95% found just once. The chain joins TRBV27 to TRBJ2-7; weak D call: TRBD2 (6 bases). The TCR originated in a man between 45 and 60 years old with head and neck cancer. The material sequenced was PBMCs. The CDR3 sequence is CASKREASSYEQYF. In nucleotides, the CDR3 is TGTGCCAGCAAAAGGGAGGCGTCCTCCTACGAGCAGTACTTC.